The following is a T cell receptor beta chain sequence with its context. Authors' data handling: Reference gene primer amplification gave estimated nucleated cell counts. Only in-frame clones appear in the TCRdb table, and some are missing; sequencing was by immunoSEQ multiplex PCR. Clonal size and the V and J genes are those of that table, whereas D and trimming came from the DNA. Here the sample spans some 250,000 clones, 86% being singletons. The CDR3 is made up of 16 amino acids. V gave up 3 bases and J gave up 0 bases, with 13 bases separating them. Germline CDR1 SEHNR, CDR2 FQNEAQ (reference sequence). These data are taken from a study of blood T cell repertoires in COVID-19. At the level of the study: Spain, Italy and the United States supplied samples that represented acute and convalescent COVID-19. PBMCs, B-cell-depleted T cells, or T cells provided the cDNA or gDNA that made up the material.

The specimen was peripheral blood. This chain links TRBV7-9 with TRBJ2-3; D is undetermined. The origin of this receptor is a man older than 75 with acute or convalescent COVID-19. The DNA of the CDR3 is TGTGCCAGCAGCTTCTCGGTGGGCAGAAGCACAGATACGCAGTATTTT. This translates into CASSFSVGRSTDTQYF.